These 28 T cell receptor beta chains share one sample of origin, sequenced in a study of cytomegalovirus exposure and HLA in healthy donors. PCR amplification relied on 60 Vbeta primers (plus 13 Jbeta primers). Assay used: immunoSEQ multiplex PCR; TCRdb lists only in-frame clones, some missing. The data show 130,000 to 150,000 clones, with approximately 79% seen just once and roughly 2.9% held by the top ten. The sequencing input was PBMCs. The receptors derive from a woman aged 30 to 39 in good health and CMV-seronegative.

The J gene is TRBJ1-2, the V gene TRBV6-6; TRBD1 might be the D (5 bases). Germline values: CDR1 MNHNY, CDR2 SVGAGI (reference sequence). V was clipped by 0 bases and J by 2 bases, with 7 bases between them. CDR3 size: 14 residues. CDR3 region: CASSYSRQNYGYTF. CDR3 coding DNA: TGTGCCAGCAGTTACTCGAGACAGAACTATGGCTACACCTTC.

The chain joins TRBV10-3 to TRBJ2-2; D possibly corresponds to TRBD1 (5 bases). Deletions cut 0 bases from V and 4 bases from J, with 12 bases between. This CDR3 region has 16 residues. CDR1 and CDR2 (germline): ENHRY, SYGVKD. The CDR3 loop reads CAISESNAGFTGELFF. CDR3 nucleotides: TGTGCCATCAGTGAGTCGAACGCAGGGTTCACCGGGGAGCTGTTTTTT.

The chain recombines TRBV29-1 with TRBJ2-1; 8 bases are a match to TRBD1. Trimming cost V 1 base and J 5 bases; bases outside gene matches: 7. Germline-derived CDR1 and CDR2 are SQVTM and ANQGSEA. This CDR3 is 15 amino acids long. The CDR3 region has the DNA TGCAGCGTTGAAGCTGGTAGGACAGGGAACAATGAGCAGTTCTTC. As protein: CSVEAGRTGNNEQFF.

V gene TRBV30 combines with J gene TRBJ1-5; D gene uncertain. CDR3 length: 14 residues. Trimming removed 2 bases from V and 0 bases from J, with 8 bases in between. CDR1 and CDR2 (germline): GTSNPN, SVGIG (reference sequence). The CDR3 region has the DNA TGTGCCTGGAGTAGGCGGAATAGCAATCAGCCCCAGCATTTT. Amino acid sequence: CAWSRRNSNQPQHF.

The CDR3 is CASGGQGSYEQYF. The CDR3 region has the DNA TGTGCCAGCGGGGGACAGGGGTCCTACGAGCAGTACTTC. The chain recombines TRBV28 with TRBJ2-7; 10 bases align to TRBD1. The CDR3 is 13 amino acids. The germline gives CDR1 MDHEN, CDR2 SYDVKM. The J segment lost 1 base and the V segment lost 8 bases, leaving 2 bases of the junction unmatched.

V gene TRBV6-1 combines with J gene TRBJ1-5, with 8 positions matching TRBD1. This CDR3 is 15 amino acids long. Germline-derived CDR1 and CDR2 are MNHNS and SASEGT. The ends lost 6 bases at V and 8 bases at J; junction bases unmatched: 12. CDR3 in amino acids: CASSIRDRSWEPQHF. The CDR3 bases are TGTGCCAGCAGCATTAGGGACAGGAGTTGGGAGCCCCAGCATTTT.

This rearrangement joins TRBV4-3 to TRBJ2-5; D is unclear. Germline lookup yields CDR1 LGHNA and CDR2 YSLEER. This CDR3 comprises 15 residues. Trimming stripped 0 bases from V and 4 bases from J, with 12 bases between. Here the CDR3 DNA reads TGCGCCAGCAGCCAAGATGTGCCGGTTCGAGAGACCCAGTACTTC. Translation gives CASSQDVPVRETQYF.

Only a few counts were recorded for this clone. This sequence joins TRBV5-6 and TRBJ2-2; TRBD2 aligns across 12 bases. Germline lookup yields CDR1 SGHDT and CDR2 YYEEEE. The V gene end was trimmed by 1 base and the J gene end by 1 base; junction bases not matched to a gene: 8. The CDR3 has 19 residues. The chain's CDR3 is CASSLWASGGGRNTGELFF. For the CDR3, the DNA is TGTGCCAGCAGCTTGTGGGCTAGCGGGGGGGGCCGGAACACCGGGGAGCTGTTTTTT.

The rearrangement joins TRBV6-1 to TRBJ2-6; D might be TRBD1 (6 bases). V shed 5 bases and J shed 2 bases, with 10 bases lying between them. The germline V gene has CDR1 MNHNS and CDR2 SASEGT. This CDR3 is built from 15 residues. This CDR3 is CASSQQGPGANVLTF. The CDR3 nucleotides are TGTGCCAGCAGTCAACAGGGTCCTGGGGCCAACGTCCTGACTTTC.

This clone has only one observation. The CDR3 is CASQILAQRETQYF. Written as DNA, the CDR3 is TGTGCCAGCCAAATACTAGCGCAGAGAGAGACCCAGTACTTC. V and J are TRBV6-1 and TRBJ2-5; 7 bases match TRBD2. V gave up 8 bases and J gave up 4 bases; unmatched junction bases: 10. The germline V gene has CDR1 MNHNS and CDR2 SASEGT. The length of the CDR3 is 14 residues.

CDR3 sequence (DNA): TGTGCCAGCAGCTTCGGGACTAGCGGGACCGAGCAGTACTTC. Translating gives CASSFGTSGTEQYF. J is TRBJ2-7 and V is TRBV11-2, with 13 bases lining up with TRBD2. Germline V gene data show CDR1 as SGHAT and CDR2 as FQNNGV. J lost 6 bases, V lost 3 bases, and 2 bases had no gene match. The CDR3 is made up of 14 amino acids. Drawing the rest from reference TRBV11-2 and TRBJ2-7, the complete variable domain is EAGVAQSPRYKIIEKRQSVAFWCNPISGHATLYWYQQILGQGPKLLIQFQNNGVVDDSQLPKDRFSAERLKGVDSTLKIQPAKLEDSAVYLCASSFGTSGTEQYFGPGTRLTVT.

This clone came up a few times. The rearrangement links TRBV9 to TRBJ2-7, with 7 nucleotides matching TRBD2. Per germline, CDR1 SGDLS and CDR2 YYNGEE. Losses at the gene ends were 2 bases for V and 7 bases for J; bases not matched to a gene: 12. This CDR3 has 15 amino acids. CDR3 loop: CASSVSGTPGREQYF. The CDR3, as DNA: TGTGCCAGCAGCGTTTCAGGGACGCCCGGGAGGGAGCAGTACTTC.

The rearrangement links TRBV29-1 to TRBJ2-1, with TRBD2 matching over 15 bases. The CDR3 is made up of 12 amino acids. CDR1 and CDR2 (germline): SQVTM, ANQGSEA. V dropped 6 bases and J dropped 15; count of bases not matched to a gene: 6. This chain's CDR3 is CSVGLAGGESFF. For the CDR3, the DNA is TGCAGCGTGGGACTAGCGGGAGGCGAGTCGTTCTTC.

The J gene is TRBJ1-3, the V gene TRBV28; D is undetermined. Per germline, CDR1 MDHEN and CDR2 SYDVKM. The CDR3 runs 11 residues. V lost 10 bases, J lost 0 bases, and 4 bases lay in between. This CDR3 is CATHSGNTIYF. The CDR3, as DNA: TGTGCCACCCACTCTGGAAACACCATATATTTT.

V gene TRBV19 combines with J gene TRBJ1-6; 9 nucleotides agree with TRBD1. This CDR3 region has 15 residues. Trimming cost V 7 bases and J 8 bases; bases outside gene matches: 9. Germline-derived CDR1 and CDR2 are LNHDA and SQIVND (reference sequence). The CDR3 reads CASTTGQGRHSPLHF. The DNA for the CDR3 is TGTGCCAGTACCACCGGACAGGGGCGGCATTCACCCCTCCACTTT.

This clone was seen just once. V usage is TRBV11-2 and J usage is TRBJ2-2; 8 bases are a match to TRBD2. With V trimmed by 5 bases and J by 1 base, 3 bases remained unmatched. Germline V CDR1 and CDR2: SGHAT, FQNNGV. The CDR3 is 15 amino acids. The CDR3: CASSTLAGNTGELFF. The CDR3 DNA reads TGTGCCAGCAGCACCCTAGCGGGGAACACCGGGGAGCTGTTTTTT.

The chain carries TRBV30 and TRBJ1-5; D is perhaps TRBD1 (6 bases). The V end was cut by 0 bases, the J end by 0 bases, with 9 bases between. Germline CDR1 GTSNPN, CDR2 SVGIG (reference sequence). This CDR3 has 15 residues. CDR3 nucleotides: TGTGCCTGGAGTGTTGGGGACATTAGCAATCAGCCCCAGCATTTT. The encoded protein is CAWSVGDISNQPQHF.

The rearrangement joins TRBV28 to TRBJ2-3; 10 bases match TRBD2. This CDR3 has 16 amino acids. The germline CDR1 and CDR2 sequences are MDHEN and SYDVKM. V lost 5 bases to trimming and J lost 1 base; unmatched junction nucleotides: 6. CDR3 nucleotides: TGTGCCAGCAGTCGAACCGGGACTAGCGGCACAGATACGCAGTATTTT. This gives the protein CASSRTGTSGTDTQYF. The full variable domain, completed using reference TRBV28 and TRBJ2-3, is DVKVTQSSRYLVKRTGEKVFLECVQDMDHENMFWYRQDPGLGLRLIYFSYDVKMKEKGDIPEGYSVSREKKERFSLILESASTNQTSMYLCASSRTGTSGTDTQYFGPGTRLTVL.

This chain links TRBV13 with TRBJ1-3; a possible D gene is TRBD1 (5 bases). CDR3 length equals 15 residues. V lost 6 bases, J lost 2 bases, and 14 bases lay in between. CDR1 is PRHDT and CDR2 is FYEKMQ in the germline V gene (reference sequence). In DNA, the CDR3 is TGTGCCAGCAGTCCTCCAGGGAGGCCTGGAAACACCATATATTTT. Amino acids: CASSPPGRPGNTIYF.

This sequence joins TRBV6-5 and TRBJ2-2; 9 nucleotides align to TRBD2. CDR3 length equals 16 residues. The germline V gene has CDR1 MNHEY and CDR2 SVGAGI. Germline trimming cut 4 bases from V and 7 bases from J; bases unmatched to any gene: 10. In nucleotides, the CDR3 is TGTGCCAGCAGTTTGCTAGCGGGGACCCCTAACGGGGAGCTGTTTTTT. Translating it yields CASSLLAGTPNGELFF.

V usage is TRBV4-1 and J usage is TRBJ1-2; TRBD1 matches at 8 bases. After removal of 6 bases from V and 4 bases from J, the junction contained 4 bases not matched to a gene. This CDR3 region has 13 residues. Germline-derived CDR1 and CDR2 are MGHRA and YSYEKL. The CDR3 DNA follows: TGCGCCAGCAGGCCGACAGGGGCCTATGGCTACACCTTC. Protein product: CASRPTGAYGYTF.

This chain links TRBV19 with TRBJ1-5; no clear D. Trimming removed 3 bases from V and 0 bases from J, with 9 bases in between. This CDR3 has 15 amino acids. Germline V gene sequence: CDR1 LNHDA, CDR2 SQIVND (reference sequence). The CDR3 DNA reads TGTGCCAGTAGTATTTTCGGGAATAGCAATCAGCCCCAGCATTTT. This gives the protein CASSIFGNSNQPQHF.

V usage is TRBV30 and J usage is TRBJ2-3; 7 nucleotides match TRBD2. Germline V lookup: CDR1 GTSNPN, CDR2 SVGIG (reference sequence). J gave up 0 bases and V 3 bases, and 3 bases lay outside the gene matches. CDR3 length: 14 amino acids. CDR3 sequence: CAWSGGSSTDTQYF. The CDR3 region has the DNA TGTGCCTGGAGCGGGGGGTCGAGCACAGATACGCAGTATTTT.

The rearrangement joins TRBV23-1 to TRBJ2-7; a possible D gene is TRBD1 (6 bases). TRBV23-1 is designated an ORF whose function remains uncertain. Deletions cut 1 base from V and 7 bases from J, with 23 bases between. This CDR3 has 17 amino acids. The CDR3 nucleotides are TGCGCCAGCAGTCAATTGACCCGGACAGTGACAGCAGGGGAGCAGTACTTC. This gives the protein CASSQLTRTVTAGEQYF.

This chain uses TRBV5-4 with TRBJ1-6, with D possibly being TRBD1 (5 bases). Germline V CDR1 and CDR2: SGHNT, YYREEE (reference sequence). V lost 0 bases and J lost 7, with 8 bases in between. This CDR3 has 14 amino acids. CDR3 sequence (DNA): TGTGCCAGCAGCTTGGTAGGGGCAAATTCACCCCTCCACTTT. It translates to CASSLVGANSPLHF.

This clone was recorded only once. This sequence joins TRBV28 and TRBJ2-7; D is possibly TRBD1 (6 bases). V was trimmed by 7 bases and J by 0 bases, leaving 16 bases between them. Germline V gives CDR1 MDHEN, CDR2 SYDVKM. The CDR3 covers 15 residues. The DNA for the CDR3 is TGTGCCAGCACCGAAACAGGGCAGAGCTCCTACGAGCAGTACTTC. This codes for CASTETGQSSYEQYF.

This clone was seen a single time. V usage is TRBV29-1 and J usage is TRBJ2-2; D gene ambiguous. This CDR3 is 13 amino acids long. Germline V gene sequence: CDR1 SQVTM, CDR2 ANQGSEA. Deletions cut 3 bases from V and 0 bases from J, with 5 bases between. This CDR3 is CSVDTANTGELFF. DNA of the CDR3: TGCAGCGTTGACACAGCGAACACCGGGGAGCTGTTTTTT.

The J gene is TRBJ2-7, the V gene TRBV11-2; 11 positions agree with TRBD1. Losses at the gene ends were 4 bases for V and 9 bases for J; bases not matched to a gene: 11. This CDR3 has 15 amino acids. CDR1 is SGHAT and CDR2 is FQNNGV in the germline V gene. In DNA form, the CDR3 reads TGTGCCAGCAGCTCGGGGACAGGGGGGAGAACGTGGCAGTACTTC. Its translation: CASSSGTGGRTWQYF.